This T cell receptor (beta chain) emerged from a study of blood T cell repertoires in COVID-19. Libraries were prepared by immunoSEQ multiplex PCR; TCRdb keeps only in-frame clonotypes and omits some of them. The profile shows approximately 360,000 clones, around 91% of them singletons. The CDR3 consists of 15 residues. Germline assignment: CDR1 LNHDA and CDR2 SQIVND (reference sequence). V was cut by 6 bases and J by 2 bases, with 14 bases left in between. This sequence joins TRBV19 and TRBJ1-5, with D unclear. The sequenced sample was peripheral blood. This receptor was obtained from a man aged 18 to 35 with active or convalescent COVID-19. Here the CDR3 reads CASSSGSHGNQPQHF. The CDR3 bases are TGTGCCAGTAGCAGCGGGTCCCACGGCAATCAGCCCCAGCATTTT. The full variable domain, in which reference TRBV19 and TRBJ1-5 provide the parts outside the CDR3, is DGGITQSPKYLFRKEGQNVTLSCEQNLNHDAMYWYRQDPGQGLRLIYYSQIVNDFQKGDIAEGYSVSREKKESFPLTVTSAQKNPTAFYLCASSSGSHGNQPQHFGDGTRLSIL.